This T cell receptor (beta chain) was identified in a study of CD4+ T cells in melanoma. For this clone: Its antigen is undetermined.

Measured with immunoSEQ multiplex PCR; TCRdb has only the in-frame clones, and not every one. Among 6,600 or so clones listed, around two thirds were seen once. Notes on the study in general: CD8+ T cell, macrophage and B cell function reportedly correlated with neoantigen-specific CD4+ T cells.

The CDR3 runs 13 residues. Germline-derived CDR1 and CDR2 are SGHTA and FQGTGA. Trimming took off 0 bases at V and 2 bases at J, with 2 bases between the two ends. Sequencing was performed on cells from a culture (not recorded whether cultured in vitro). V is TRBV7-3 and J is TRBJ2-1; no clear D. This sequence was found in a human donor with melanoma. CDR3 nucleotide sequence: TGTGCCAGCAGCTTAACCGCCTACAATGAGCAGTTCTTC. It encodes CASSLTAYNEQFF.